A selection of T cell receptor beta chains follows, all from one sample in a study of shared T cell receptors in the human thymus. Produced via immunoSEQ multiplex PCR; TCRdb's table is partial and in-frame only. This sample has a few hundred thousand clones; about 95% occur once, and the top ten carry around 0.018%. The sample comprised thymocytes. All receptors derive from a human donor. Each CDR3 is given with its conserved first and last residue. The D gene is left open where the match is weak. Clone size is not always given. Where it is, it says once, few, many or a class for expanded clones.

j_call d_call v_call clone_size cdr3_nt cdr3_aa
TRBJ2-7 - TRBV14 - TGTGCCAGCAGCCAAACCTCCTACGAGCAGTACTTC CASSQTSYEQYF
TRBJ2-1 TRBD2 TRBV5-1 once TGCGCCAGCAGCTCCTTCCCGGGACTAGGCTATGAGCAGTTCTTC CASSSFPGLGYEQFF
TRBJ2-1 TRBD2 TRBV15 once TGTGCCACCAGCAGCCTCCGTTCCCGGCTAGCGGGAGACAATGAGCAGTTCTTC CATSSLRSRLAGDNEQFF
TRBJ1-1 - TRBV29-1 once TGCAGCGTTGAAGGAAGGGAAGGGGCTGAAGCTTTCTTT CSVEGREGAEAFF
TRBJ2-3 - TRBV5-4 - TGTGCCAGCAGCTTAGGCTTTAACACAGATACGCAGTATTTT CASSLGFNTDTQYF
TRBJ1-2 - TRBV15 - TGTGCCACCAGCGACTTCGTCGATGGCTACACCTTC CATSDFVDGYTF
TRBJ2-5 - TRBV10-3 once TGTGCCATCAGTGGGGGCACTACTTGGAGCGGGCAAGAGACCCAGTACTTC CAISGGTTWSGQETQYF
TRBJ2-7 TRBD1 TRBV18 - TGTGCCAGCTCACCCCCGGACAGGGGACCGATTAGGCAGTACTTC CASSPPDRGPIRQYF
TRBJ2-7 - TRBV27 - TGTGCCAGCAGTTTATCGAGTGAGGGACGGAGCTCCTACGAGCAGTACTTC CASSLSSEGRSSYEQYF
TRBJ1-4 TRBD1 TRBV11-3 once TGTGCCAGCAGCTTGACAGGGGCAACTAATGAAAAACTGTTTTTT CASSLTGATNEKLFF
TRBJ2-1 - TRBV6-5 - TGTGCCAGCAGTTACTCGGGGGGCGGGAGAGTCGATGAGCAGTTCTTC CASSYSGGGRVDEQFF
TRBJ2-7 TRBD1 TRBV4-1 - TGCGCCAGCAGCCAAACCGTGGACAGGCGAGGTTACGAGCAGTACTTC CASSQTVDRRGYEQYF
TRBJ2-7 - TRBV11-3 once TGTGCCAGCAGCTTAGGCCTCATCGCCACAGGGAAGTACGAGCAGTACTTC CASSLGLIATGKYEQYF
TRBJ1-4 - TRBV18 - TGTGCCAGCTCGCCACCGGGACTCCTTTCCCGGGATGAAAAACTGTTTTTT CASSPPGLLSRDEKLFF
TRBJ2-7 - TRBV7-3 - TGTGCCAGCAGCTTAGGGCAGCTCGAGGAGCAGTACTTC CASSLGQLEEQYF
TRBJ2-7 - TRBV27 - TGTGCCAGCAGTTCTTCAGGGTACGAGCAGTACTTC CASSSSGYEQYF
TRBJ2-1 TRBD1 TRBV6-5 - TGTGCCAGCAGTTACTCCCGCGACAGGGGGGAGTTCTTC CASSYSRDRGEFF
TRBJ2-1 - TRBV19 - TGTGCCAGTAGCCGGCCCAAGGGCCCGGTCTCCTACAATGAGCAGTTCTTC CASSRPKGPVSYNEQFF
TRBJ2-7 - TRBV5-6 - TGTGCCAGCTTTGGGGAGGGACAGGACTACGAGCAGTACTTC CASFGEGQDYEQYF
TRBJ2-1 - TRBV7-9 once TGTGCCAGCAGCTTAGGGCGGACAGTTACCTACAATGAGCAGTTCTTC CASSLGRTVTYNEQFF
TRBJ1-5 - TRBV28 - TGTGCCAGCAGTCTGGGAGAGCCCCAGCATTTT CASSLGEPQHF
TRBJ1-4 - TRBV7-2 - TGTGCCAGCAGCTTACGTCCAAGGGGGAATAATGAAAAACTGTTTTTT CASSLRPRGNNEKLFF
TRBJ1-1 - TRBV19 - TGTGCCAGTAGTATAGGACCCCTCGGGGCCACTGAAGCTTTCTTT CASSIGPLGATEAFF
TRBJ2-7 TRBD1 TRBV2 once TGTGCCAGCAGTGAAGCTCTAAGTAGGGACAGGGGGTACGAGCAGTACTTC CASSEALSRDRGYEQYF
TRBJ2-1 TRBD2 TRBV7-2 once TGTGCCAGCAGCCCCGAGTGGGGGGGTAACAATGAGCAGTTCTTC CASSPEWGGNNEQFF
TRBJ1-4 - TRBV7-9 - TGTGCCAGCAGCTTAATGGCAGGGGCCGATGAAAAACTGTTTTTT CASSLMAGADEKLFF
TRBJ2-2 - TRBV7-3 - TGTGCCAGCAGCTTACAAGGGGAGCGTTCAACCCCCCTGGTAAGGGGCGGGGAGCTGTTTTTT CASSLQGERSTPLVRGGELFF
TRBJ1-5 - TRBV28 - TGTGCCAGCACCACCCCCGGGGGGAACAATCAGCCCCAGCATTTT CASTTPGGNNQPQHF
TRBJ2-3 - TRBV5-1 - TGCGCCAGCAGCCTTCGGGTGAGCACAGATACGCAGTATTTT CASSLRVSTDTQYF
TRBJ1-3 - TRBV28 - TGTGCCAGCGTTGGGACGAGGGATGGAAACACCATATATTTT CASVGTRDGNTIYF
TRBJ2-1 - TRBV14 - TGTGCCAGCAGCCAAGATCGAGGAGTCAATGAGCAGTTCTTC CASSQDRGVNEQFF
TRBJ2-6 - TRBV7-8 - TGTGCCAGCAGCTTAATCAGGGGCTCTGGGGCCAACGTCCTGACTTTC CASSLIRGSGANVLTF
TRBJ2-1 - TRBV11-2 - TGTGCCAGCAGCTTAGCGCGGGGTGAGCAGTTCTTC CASSLARGEQFF
TRBJ1-1 - TRBV27 - TGTGCCAGCAGTCCCCGCTGGGCAGAGAACACTGAAGCTTTCTTT CASSPRWAENTEAFF
TRBJ1-1 - TRBV6-5 - TGTGCCAGTTATCGTGGAGCGAACACTGAAGCTTTCTTT CASYRGANTEAFF
TRBJ1-1 - TRBV7-2 - TGTGCCAGCAGCTTAATTTCTGGCAAGGGGACTTACCTGAAGGCTGAAGCTTTCTTT CASSLISGKGTYLKAEAFF
TRBJ2-5 - TRBV2 once TGTGCCAGCAGTGAGGAGGGTAGGGAGACCCAGTACTTC CASSEEGRETQYF
TRBJ1-4 - TRBV11-2 - TGTGCCAGCAGCACCGATGGGGCAACCGCAACTAATGAAAAACTGTTTTTT CASSTDGATATNEKLFF
TRBJ2-1 TRBD1 TRBV5-6 - TGTGCCAGCAGCTTGGGAGGAAGGGGGCCGAGCTCCTACAATGAGCAGTTCTTC CASSLGGRGPSSYNEQFF
TRBJ1-5 - TRBV28 - TGTGCCAGCAGTGCCGCGGGGGATCAGCCCCAGCATTTT CASSAAGDQPQHF
TRBJ2-5 - TRBV25-1 - TGTGCCAGCAGTGAATCCAAAGCGGGTCACCTGTACCAAGAGACCCAGTACTTC CASSESKAGHLYQETQYF
TRBJ1-1 - TRBV19 - TGTGCCGGAAGTCCGAGGGGGGGCACCACTGAAGCTTTCTTT CAGSPRGGTTEAFF
TRBJ1-3 - TRBV11-2 - TGTGCCAGCAGCTTAGTCCCCAACTCTGGAAACACCATATATTTT CASSLVPNSGNTIYF
TRBJ1-1 - TRBV5-4 few TGTGCCAGCGCTACAGAGAACACTGAAGCTTTCTTT CASATENTEAFF
TRBJ2-1 TRBD2 TRBV7-8 - TGTGCCAGCAGCTGGAGCGGGAGGGGGGCGTACAATGAGCAGTTCTTC CASSWSGRGAYNEQFF
TRBJ1-2 - TRBV20-1 - TGCAGTGCGGACTGCCGTACCTTC CSADCRTF
TRBJ2-1 TRBD2 TRBV9 - TGTGCCAGCAGTCCCGGGACTAGCCCCTACAATGAGCAGTTCTTC CASSPGTSPYNEQFF
TRBJ2-1 TRBD2 TRBV28 - TGTGCCAGCAGTGTGGGGACTAGCGGGAGGGCCGGGGAGCAGTTCTTC CASSVGTSGRAGEQFF
TRBJ2-7 - TRBV5-8 - TGTGCCAGCAGCTTGGCGGGCAGGGGGGGGTACGAGCAGTACTTC CASSLAGRGGYEQYF
TRBJ2-7 TRBD2 TRBV10-3 once TGTGCCATCAGGGCCAGACTAGCGGGAGGCGAGCAGTACTTC CAIRARLAGGEQYF
TRBJ2-1 TRBD1 TRBV18 once TGTGCCAGCTCACCAGACAGGGGGCACGGCAATGAGCAGTTCTTC CASSPDRGHGNEQFF
TRBJ2-3 - TRBV5-8 - TGTGCCAGCAGCTTGGCGGCAGGGAGGGATACGCAGTATTTT CASSLAAGRDTQYF
TRBJ2-7 TRBD2 TRBV6-1 - TGTGCCAGCAGTGAACTGGCGGGAGGAAGGGGCGAGCAGTACTTC CASSELAGGRGEQYF
TRBJ1-3 TRBD1 TRBV15 once TGTGCCACCAGCAGAGATAGGAGACAGGGAGACTCGGGTGGAAACACCATATATTTT CATSRDRRQGDSGGNTIYF